A selection of T cell receptor delta chains follows, all from one sample in a study of Vδ1+ human thymocytes. TCRdb re-processed the multiplex PCR reads using CATT. The sample shows around 23,000 delta-chain clones, more than 6.5% of them seen only once. Sequences were obtained from Vdelta1+ gamma-delta thymocytes from the thymus. The receptors were gathered from a girl in the first two years of life who had congenital heart surgery. CDR3s include the opening cysteine and the closing phenylalanine or tryptophan. Fields, in order: D gene, clone size, V gene, J gene, CDR3 protein, CDR3 DNA. D genes are given only for firm matches. Size is omitted from some rows. Given values are once, few, many or a class for expanded clones.

>-|few|TRDV1|TRDJ1
CALGEHGPISYGDTGTDKLIF
TGTGCTCTTGGGGAACACGGACCGATTTCCTACGGAGATACGGGGACCGATAAACTCATCTTT
>TRDD3|-|TRDV1|TRDJ1
CALGERSPWGIRYADKLIF
TGTGCTCTTGGGGAACGATCCCCTTGGGGGATACGTTATGCCGATAAACTCATCTTT
>TRDD2|few|TRDV1|TRDJ1
CALGGGLPTRPGSYTDKLIF
TGTGCTCTTGGGGGAGGCCTTCCTACGCGACCGGGTTCGTACACCGATAAACTCATCTTT
>-|-|TRDV1|TRDJ1
CALGERVGNTDKLIF
TGTGCTCTTGGGGAACGAGTAGGCAACACCGATAAACTCATCTTT
>-|few|TRDV1|TRDJ1
CALGELTGPYTDKLIF
TGTGCTCTTGGGGAACTTACTGGGCCGTACACCGATAAACTCATCTTT
>TRDD3|medium-sized|TRDV2|TRDJ1
CACGYPFWGRLNLQYTDKLIF
TGTGCCTGTGGGTACCCGTTCTGGGGGAGACTCAACCTCCAGTACACCGATAAACTCATCTTT
>TRDD3|-|TRDV1|TRDJ1
CALGEFGATGGYLYTDKLIF
TGTGCTCTTGGGGAATTTGGAGCGACTGGGGGATACCTGTACACCGATAAACTCATCTTT
>TRDD3|few|TRDV1|TRDJ1
CALLNPNWGIPADKLIF
TGTGCTCTTTTGAACCCCAACTGGGGGATACCGGCCGATAAACTCATCTTT
>-|-|TRDV1|TRDJ1
CALGELPTRADKLIF
TGTGCTCTTGGGGAACTACCTACTCGAGCAGATAAACTCATCTTT
>TRDD2|-|TRDV1|TRDJ1
CALGDAVSPFLLNGGTDKLIF
TGTGCTCTTGGGGACGCCGTCTCTCCCTTCCTACTAAATGGGGGAACCGATAAACTCATCTTT
>TRDD3|few|TRDV1|TRDJ1
CALVVNWGVVLGDKGLCTDKLIF
TGTGCTCTTGTGGTTAATTGGGGCGTCGTACTGGGGGATAAGGGTCTGTGCACCGATAAACTCATCTTT
>-|few|TRDV1|TRDJ1
CALGLEGYTDKLIF
TGTGCTCTTGGGCTCGAGGGTTACACCGATAAACTCATCTTT
>-|few|TRDV1|TRDJ1
CALGEVCPANPTGFDKLIF
TGTGCTCTTGGGGAGGTCTGTCCCGCCAACCCTACTGGGTTCGATAAACTCATCTTT
>TRDD3|-|TRDV1|TRDJ1
CALGETIPSGGSIDKLIF
TGTGCTCTTGGGGAAACCATTCCTTCTGGGGGATCAATCGATAAACTCATCTTT
>-|medium-sized|TRDV1|TRDJ1
CALGEFGPSRRLAYTDKLIF
TGTGCTCTTGGGGAATTCGGCCCTTCGCGGCGACTGGCCTACACCGATAAACTCATCTTT
>TRDD3|-|TRDV1|TRDJ1
CALGVLRAEGDTYTDKLIF
TGTGCTCTTGGGGTTCTCCGCGCCGAGGGGGATACGTACACCGATAAACTCATCTTT
>TRDD2|few|TRDV1|TRDJ1
CALGESSYRPLKYTDKLIF
TGTGCTCTTGGGGAAAGTTCCTACCGACCACTGAAGTACACCGATAAACTCATCTTT
>-|-|TRDV1|TRDJ1
CALGELGGIGNTDKLIF
TGTGCTCTTGGGGAACTGGGTGGTATCGGTAACACCGATAAACTCATCTTT
>TRDD3|-|TRDV1|TRDJ1
CALGEPWGIYTDKLIF
TGTGCTCTTGGGGAACCGTGGGGGATTTACACCGATAAACTCATCTTT
>-|few|TRDV1|TRDJ1
CALGERVLRYWVDTDKLIF
TGTGCTCTTGGGGAACGAGTCCTACGCTACTGGGTAGACACCGATAAACTCATCTTT
>TRDD2|-|TRDV1|TRDJ1
CALGRTLFLRYWEPYTDKLIF
TGTGCTCTTGGCCGCACCCTCTTCCTACGTTACTGGGAGCCGTACACCGATAAACTCATCTTT
>-|-|TRDV1|TRDJ1
CALVKIALIRGPCHTDKLIF
TGTGCTCTTGTGAAGATAGCACTGATACGGGGGCCCTGTCACACCGATAAACTCATCTTT
>TRDD3|-|TRDV1|TRDJ1
CALGELFPQLGTRNKLIF
TGTGCTCTTGGGGAACTATTCCCTCAACTGGGGACACGGAATAAACTCATCTTT
>-|-|TRDV1|TRDJ1
CALGGQAFLLRLGDSYTDKLIF
TGTGCTCTTGGGGGACAAGCCTTCCTACTAAGACTGGGGGACTCCTACACCGATAAACTCATCTTT
>-|few|TRDV1|TRDJ1
CALGVPSRQGDKLIF
TGTGCTCTTGGGGTCCCTTCCCGTCAGGGCGATAAACTCATCTTT
>TRDD3|-|TRDV1|TRDJ1
CALGELYSHPVLGAPVPYTDKLIF
TGTGCTCTTGGGGAACTTTATTCCCATCCCGTACTGGGGGCCCCGGTCCCGTACACCGATAAACTCATCTTT
>TRDD3|-|TRDV1|TRDJ1
CALGEPSYYGLGDTGTDKLIF
TGTGCTCTTGGGGAACCATCGTACTACGGACTGGGGGATACGGGCACCGATAAACTCATCTTT
>TRDD3|few|TRDV1|TRDJ1
CALGEPSYPNWGIGGTDKLIF
TGTGCTCTTGGGGAGCCTTCCTACCCTAACTGGGGGATAGGTGGTACCGATAAACTCATCTTT
>TRDD3|few|TRDV1|TRDJ1
CALGEPTGYVLLGETDKLIF
TGTGCTCTTGGGGAACCTACCGGCTACGTCTTACTGGGGGAAACCGATAAACTCATCTTT
>-|few|TRDV1|TRDJ1
CALGEGFMPHPTDKLIF
TGTGCTCTTGGGGAAGGTTTTATGCCGCATCCCACCGATAAACTCATCTTT
>TRDD3|-|TRDV1|TRDJ1
CALGELPVLGDTDDKLIF
TGTGCTCTTGGGGAACTTCCCGTACTGGGGGATACGGACGATAAACTCATCTTT
>TRDD3|-|TRDV1|TRDJ1
CALGRHHTGDTSKYTDKLIF
TGTGCTCTTGGGCGACATCATACGGGGGATACCAGTAAGTACACCGATAAACTCATCTTT